This passage covers 21 T cell receptor beta chains from one sample sequenced in a study of blood T cells in healthy people across ages (dated by TCRdb to about 2015). Receptors were amplified or captured by 5' RACE. Sequencer: Illumina HiSeq 2500. A second roughly 7 to 11 cycle PCR used a sample-barcoded 5' primer and a J-beta primer mix. Through fastp at Q25 and MiXCR, TCRdb rebuilt clones from the public reads, retaining in-frame beta chains. Rows with a matching CDR3 protein are joined into one entry that keeps the most common DNA and genes. The sample table contains 600,000 or so distinct CDR3 sequences; only one count was recorded for less than 60% of them. The ten largest clones represent just under 25% of the sample. The sequenced sample was blood. The receptors stem from an elderly man in good health.

This clonotype was observed a handful of times. The chain combines TRBV24-1 with TRBJ1-5; D gene uncertain. Germline CDR1 reads KGHDR; CDR2 reads SFDVKD. The CDR3 sequence is 13 residues long. V was trimmed by 3 bases and J by 4 bases, leaving 6 bases between them. The CDR3: CATSDRSNQPQHF. The CDR3 region has the DNA TGTGCCACCAGTGATCGGTCAAATCAGCCCCAGCATTTT.

The rearrangement links TRBV7-2 to TRBJ2-5; 12 nucleotides align to TRBD2. The CDR3 is 16 residues long. The junction had 15 bases not matched to a gene; V was cut back by 5 bases and J by 11 bases. CDR1 is SGHTA and CDR2 is FQGNSA in the germline V gene. DNA for the CDR3: TGTGCCAGCAGCCATTACCTAGCGGGAGGGGCTGTTGAGCAGTACTTC. It codes for CASSHYLAGGAVEQYF.

The chain's CDR3 is CASSSVFGWGNQPQHF. The CDR3 bases are TGTGCCAGCAGCTCCGTATTCGGTTGGGGCAATCAGCCCCAGCATTTT. J is TRBJ1-5 and V is TRBV7-2; D unresolved. The CDR3 extends over 16 amino acids. CDR1 is SGHTA, CDR2 FQGNSA, per germline. V was pared by 4 bases and J by 2 bases, with 15 bases between. The entire variable domain, with the rest obtained from reference TRBV7-2 and TRBJ1-5, is as follows: GAGVSQSPSNKVTEKGKDVELRCDPISGHTALYWYRQSLGQGLEFLIYFQGNSAPDKSGLPSDRFSAERTGGSVSTLTIQRTQQEDSAVYLCASSSVFGWGNQPQHFGDGTRLSIL.

V usage is TRBV27 and J usage is TRBJ2-1; 10 bases agree with TRBD1. Germline trimming cut 7 bases from V and 5 bases from J; bases unmatched to any gene: 11. The germline V gene has CDR1 MNHEY and CDR2 SMNVEV (reference sequence). The CDR3 has 16 amino acids. The CDR3 loop is CASTPNRDRGNNEQFF. Written as DNA, the CDR3 is TGTGCCAGCACCCCTAACCGGGACAGGGGAAACAATGAGCAGTTCTTC.

This clonotype has only a few counts. This chain connects TRBV7-2 to TRBJ2-1; D might be TRBD2 (6 bases). The V gene lost 4 bases and the J gene lost 5 bases, with 15 bases spanning the gap. This CDR3 region has 15 residues. Germline CDR1 reads SGHTA; CDR2 reads FQGNSA. In DNA form, the CDR3 reads TGTGCCAGCAGCTCTAGGAGGGAGAGGAACAATGAGCAGTTCTTC. Encoded protein: CASSSRRERNNEQFF.

This clonotype has more than one count but fewer than ten. V usage is TRBV30 and J usage is TRBJ2-7; possibly TRBD1 for D (5 bases). The CDR3 length is 13 residues. Germline CDR1 is GTSNPN and CDR2 is SVGIG (reference sequence). V lost 2 bases and J 2 bases, leaving 10 bases between the germline ends. The CDR3 DNA reads as TGTGCCTGGAGTTTCACAGGAGCCTACGAGCAGTACTTC. This sequence encodes CAWSFTGAYEQYF.

This chain connects TRBV2 to TRBJ2-4, with 9 bases identical to TRBD1. The end of the DNA aligns better with TRBJ2-7, so the J call may be wrong. The CDR3 is made up of 15 amino acids. CDR1 is SNHLY, CDR2 FYNNEI, per germline. This CDR3 reads CASRDRTGVSDEQYF. In nucleotides, the CDR3 is TGTGCCAGCAGGGATAGGACAGGGGTTTCGGACGAGCAGTACTTC.

This sequence joins TRBV5-6 and TRBJ2-5; the match to TRBD1 covers 9 bases. This CDR3 has 19 residues. J lost 11 bases, V lost 4 bases, and 27 bases had no gene match. Germline V gives CDR1 SGHDT, CDR2 YYEEEE. This chain's CDR3 is CASSLPQSRDRERHNEQYF. As DNA, the CDR3 is TGTGCCAGCAGCCTGCCACAATCTAGGGACAGGGAAAGGCACAATGAGCAGTACTTC. Together with reference TRBV5-6 and TRBJ2-5, the CDR3 gives the full variable domain: DAGVTQSPTHLIKTRGQQVTLRCSPKSGHDTVSWYQQALGQGPQFIFQYYEEEERQRGNFPDRFSGHQFPNYSSELNVNALLLGDSALYLCASSLPQSRDRERHNEQYFGPGTRLLVL.

J is TRBJ2-1 and V is TRBV5-4, with D perhaps TRBD1 or TRBD2 (5 bases each). This CDR3 is 15 amino acids long. Germline V gene sequence: CDR1 SGHNT, CDR2 YYREEE (reference sequence). With 4 bases removed from V and 2 bases from J, the gap between germline ends came to 13 bases. Here the CDR3 reads CASSGDRSTYNEQFF. The CDR3 DNA follows: TGTGCCAGCAGCGGGGACCGCTCTACCTACAATGAGCAGTTCTTC. The variable domain in full, completed from reference TRBV5-4 and TRBJ2-1, reads ETGVTQSPTHLIKTRGQQVTLRCSSQSGHNTVSWYQQALGQGPQFIFQYYREEENGRGNFPPRFSGLQFPNYSSELNVNALELDDSALYLCASSGDRSTYNEQFFGPGTRLTVL.

This chain joins TRBV20-1 and TRBJ1-1, with D possibly matching TRBD1 (5 bases). V lost 5 bases and J 4 bases, leaving 11 bases between the germline ends. The length of the CDR3 is 12 residues. In germline, CDR1 is DFQATT, CDR2 SNEGSKA (reference sequence). The CDR3 loop is CSAGGGGTEAFF. The CDR3 DNA sequence: TGCAGTGCTGGCGGGGGGGGCACTGAAGCTTTCTTT.

This clonotype came up once. The V gene is TRBV15, the J gene TRBJ2-7; D may be TRBD1 or TRBD2 (5 bases each). CDR3 length: 15 residues. Per the germline V gene, CDR1 is LNHNV and CDR2 is YYDKDF (reference sequence). V was shortened by 1 base and J by 4 bases, with 14 bases between the two germline ends. The CDR3 coding sequence is TGTGCCACCAGCAGAGCCGGGACGACCGGATACGAGCAGTACTTC. It specifies CATSRAGTTGYEQYF.

This clonotype was found a few times. This chain joins TRBV14 and TRBJ2-7, with 8 bases aligning to TRBD2. The CDR3 is 15 residues long. V lost 1 base and J lost 2; bases outside the gene matches: 4. Germline CDR1 and CDR2: SGHDN and FVKESK. In nucleotides, the CDR3 is TGTGCCAGCAGCCAAGGTCCGGGACTAGCCTACGAGCAGTACTTC. Its translation: CASSQGPGLAYEQYF.

The chain links TRBV6-6 to TRBJ2-7; possibly TRBD1 for D (6 bases). Germline V gene data show CDR1 as MNHNY and CDR2 as SVGAGI (reference sequence). V lost 2 bases and J lost 4, with 12 bases in between. This CDR3 spans 14 amino acids. CDR3 in DNA: TGTGCCAGCAGTTACGGGGGCAGGGGATACGAGCAGTACTTC. As protein: CASSYGGRGYEQYF.

A few counts support this clonotype. V usage is TRBV12-3 or TRBV12-4 and J usage is TRBJ1-1; 8 bases fit TRBD1. The CDR3 is made up of 17 amino acids. J gave up 1 base and V 6 bases, and 13 bases lay outside the gene matches. CDR3 coding DNA: TGTGCCAGCAGCTTCCTCACCCTTGGGACAGGGAACACTGAAGCTTTCTTT. As protein: CASSFLTLGTGNTEAFF.

This clonotype came up a few times. The chain employs TRBV24-1 and TRBJ2-7; 8 bases map to TRBD1. J gave up 5 bases and V 7 bases, and 12 bases lay outside the gene matches. The length of the CDR3 is 15 residues. The germline gives CDR1 KGHDR, CDR2 SFDVKD. The CDR3 region is CATRAVKDRANEQYF. CDR3 nucleotide sequence: TGTGCCACCAGGGCCGTAAAGGACAGGGCAAACGAGCAGTACTTC.

V gene TRBV5-1 combines with J gene TRBJ2-1; the match to TRBD2 covers 7 bases. Germline CDR1 reads SGHRS; CDR2 reads YFSETQ. Trimming removed 6 bases from V and 2 bases from J; junction bases left unmatched: 8. The CDR3 contains 15 residues. The CDR3 spells CASTREDSTYNEQFF. Written as DNA, the CDR3 is TGCGCCAGCACCCGGGAGGATAGCACCTACAATGAGCAGTTCTTC.

This clonotype was seen many times. V and J are TRBV6-5 and TRBJ1-6; TRBD1 is a possible D gene (6 bases). Germline-derived CDR1 and CDR2 are MNHEY and SVGAGI. V shed 4 bases and J shed 9 bases, with 16 bases lying between them. The CDR3 is 15 amino acids. CDR3 sequence: CASSSQLGASSPLHF. The CDR3 bases are TGTGCCAGCAGTTCACAGTTGGGGGCGTCTTCACCCCTCCACTTT.

This clonotype was seen only a few times. J is TRBJ2-7 and V is TRBV20-1, with 9 bases lining up with TRBD2. Germline V lookup: CDR1 DFQATT, CDR2 SNEGSKA (reference sequence). This CDR3 region has 14 residues. Germline trimming cut 6 bases from V and 2 bases from J; bases unmatched to any gene: 8. The CDR3 DNA sequence: TGCAGTGCCCCGAGGCGGGAGGGAACCTACGAGCAGTACTTC. Its protein product is CSAPRREGTYEQYF.

The table lists this clonotype with a few counts. The V and J genes are TRBV7-2 and TRBJ1-2; a possible D gene is TRBD1 (5 bases). Per the germline V gene, CDR1 is SGHTA and CDR2 is FQGNSA. Trimming stripped 1 base from V and 5 bases from J, with 14 bases between. The CDR3 runs 15 residues. CDR3 residues: CASSLDRLSGYGYTF. CDR3 DNA sequence: TGTGCCAGCAGCTTAGACAGGCTGTCAGGGTATGGCTACACCTTC.

This sequence joins TRBV9 and TRBJ2-3, with D uncertain. With 0 bases removed from V and 2 bases from J, the gap between germline ends came to 7 bases. Germline V gene data show CDR1 as SGDLS and CDR2 as YYNGEE. CDR3 size: 14 residues. CDR3 nucleotides: TGTGCCAGCAGCGTAGCACGACCCACAGATACGCAGTATTTT. This codes for CASSVARPTDTQYF.

The genes are TRBV7-9 and TRBJ1-2; D not certain. Germline lookup yields CDR1 SEHNR and CDR2 FQNEAQ (reference sequence). CDR3 length: 14 amino acids. Trimming removed 2 bases at V and 8 bases at J, with 15 bases between. CDR3 sequence: CASSLFRSGSGYTF. CDR3 sequence (DNA): TGTGCCAGCAGCTTATTTCGATCAGGTTCCGGCTACACCTTC.